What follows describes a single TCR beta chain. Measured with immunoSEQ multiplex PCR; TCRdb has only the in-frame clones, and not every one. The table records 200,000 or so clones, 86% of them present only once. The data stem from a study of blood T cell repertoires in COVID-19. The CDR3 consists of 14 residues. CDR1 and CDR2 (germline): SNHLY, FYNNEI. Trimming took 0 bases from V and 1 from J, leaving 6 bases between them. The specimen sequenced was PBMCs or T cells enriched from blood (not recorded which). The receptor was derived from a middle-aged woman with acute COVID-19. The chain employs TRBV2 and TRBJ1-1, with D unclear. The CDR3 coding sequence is TGTGCCAGCAGTGAAGCGCGGAGGAACACTGAAGCTTTCTTT. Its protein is CASSEARRNTEAFF. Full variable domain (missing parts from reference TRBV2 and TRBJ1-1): EPEVTQTPSHQVTQMGQEVILRCVPISNHLYFYWYRQILGQKVEFLVSFYNNEISEKSEIFDDQFSVERPDGSNFTLKIRSTKLEDSAMYFCASSEARRNTEAFFGQGTRLTVV.